The present entry profiles one TCR beta chain with its context. Its antigen remains unidentified. A far bigger clonotype differs at one base, so this is likely a read error. This sample stems from a study of read filtering for tumor transcriptome and immune sequencing. Study overall: Fewer than ten patients were R-ISS I, around 15 were R-ISS II, 7 were R-ISS III. General observations from the study: Even smaller IR-seq throughput identified most shared clonotypes.

From approximately 430 ng of RNA, a library with molecular barcoded alpha/delta and beta/gamma adaptors was made. TCRdb itself ran the reads through MiXCR, one entry per CDR3 protein. The repertoire holds some 120,000 distinct CDR3 sequences, with roughly 13% as singletons. Trimming took 4 bases from V and 8 from J; bases not matched to a gene: 8. The CDR3 length is 14 residues. The germline V gene encodes CDR1 SGHTA and CDR2 FQGNSA. The sequence was collected from a donor older than 35 with multiple myeloma. Sequencing was done on a sample of a population of CD138-negative cells sorted from bone marrow. V usage is TRBV7-2 and J usage is TRBJ2-1; 7 bases agree with TRBD2. The CDR3 reads CASSSRLGLDEQFF. CDR3 DNA: TGTGCCAGCAGCTCCCGGCTTGGACTAGATGAGCAGTTCTTC.